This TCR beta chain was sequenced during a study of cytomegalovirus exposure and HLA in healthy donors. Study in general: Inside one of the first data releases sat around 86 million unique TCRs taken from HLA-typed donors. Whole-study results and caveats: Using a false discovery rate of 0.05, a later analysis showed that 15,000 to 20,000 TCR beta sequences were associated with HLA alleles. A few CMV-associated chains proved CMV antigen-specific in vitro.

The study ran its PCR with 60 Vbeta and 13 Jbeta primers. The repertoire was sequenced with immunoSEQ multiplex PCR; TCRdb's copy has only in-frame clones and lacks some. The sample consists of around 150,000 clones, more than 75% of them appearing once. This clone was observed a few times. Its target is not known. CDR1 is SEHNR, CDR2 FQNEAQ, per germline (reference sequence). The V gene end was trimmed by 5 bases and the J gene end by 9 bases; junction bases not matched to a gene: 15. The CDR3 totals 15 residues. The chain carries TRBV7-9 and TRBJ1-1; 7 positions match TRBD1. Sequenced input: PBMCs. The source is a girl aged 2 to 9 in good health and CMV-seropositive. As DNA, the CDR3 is TGTGCCAGCAGCCCTAGCGGGGACAGTCGGGATCAAGCTTTCTTT. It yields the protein CASSPSGDSRDQAFF.